The 22 T cell receptor beta chains presented below share a single source sample, sequenced in a study of cytomegalovirus exposure and HLA in healthy donors. This PCR relied on a set of 60 Vbeta primers and 13 Jbeta primers. Assay used: immunoSEQ multiplex PCR; TCRdb lists only in-frame clones, some missing. The sample lists about 200,000 clones, 82% seen once, with 6.5% in the top ten. What was sequenced was PBMCs. These receptors were obtained from a woman in her forties or fifties in good health and CMV-seropositive.

This chain links TRBV4-1 with TRBJ2-7; 10 bases agree with TRBD1. Losses at the gene ends were 4 bases for V and 5 bases for J; bases not matched to a gene: 5. CDR3 length: 14 amino acids. From germline, CDR1 is MGHRA and CDR2 YSYEKL. The CDR3 protein is CASSPGDRGNEQYF. The CDR3 DNA is TGCGCCAGCAGCCCCGGGGACAGGGGAAACGAGCAGTACTTC.

A note on this clone: This same CDR3 is encoded by further DNA sequences in the sample. The genes are TRBV5-1 and TRBJ2-5; D is uncertain. Germline CDR1 and CDR2: SGHRS and YFSETQ. The CDR3 has 11 amino acids. Trimming pared 5 bases from V and 3 bases from J, leaving 5 bases between. The CDR3 coding sequence is TGCGCCAGCAGTGGAGAAGAGACCCAGTACTTC. This gives the protein CASSGEETQYF.

This clone was seen only a few times. The genes are TRBV5-6 and TRBJ1-2; 10 bases are a match to TRBD1. The germline V gene encodes CDR1 SGHDT and CDR2 YYEEEE. The CDR3 consists of 15 residues. V shed 2 bases and J 6 bases; nucleotides not matched to a gene: 7. In DNA, the CDR3 is TGTGCCAGCAGCTTACCGGGACAGGGGATCGATGGCTACACCTTC. Its translation is CASSLPGQGIDGYTF.

The CDR3, as DNA: TGCGCCAGCAGCCTGACAGGGGATAGCAATCAGCCCCAGCATTTT. Protein: CASSLTGDSNQPQHF. The V gene is TRBV5-1, the J gene TRBJ1-5; 8 nucleotides align to TRBD1. Germline-derived CDR1 and CDR2 are SGHRS and YFSETQ. V lost 4 bases and J lost 0; bases outside the gene matches: 3. The CDR3 spans 15 residues. Full variable domain (outside the CDR3, taken from reference TRBV5-1 and TRBJ1-5): KAGVTQTPRYLIKTRGQQVTLSCSPISGHRSVSWYQQTPGQGLQFLFEYFSETQRNKGNFPGRFSGRQFSNSRSEMNVSTLELGDSALYLCASSLTGDSNQPQHFGDGTRLSIL.

J is TRBJ2-6 and V is TRBV10-3; TRBD1 agrees at 9 bases. Germline CDR1 is ENHRY and CDR2 is SYGVKD. V dropped 8 bases and J dropped 0; count of bases not matched to a gene: 8. This CDR3 has 17 residues. The CDR3 nucleotides read TGTGCCATCGGGAGGGGACAGGGAAGCTCTGGGGCCAACGTCCTGACTTTC. This codes for CAIGRGQGSSGANVLTF.

The chain couples TRBV5-4 to TRBJ2-1, with 12 bases matching TRBD2. Germline-derived CDR1 and CDR2 are SGHNT and YYREEE (reference sequence). The CDR3 length is 16 residues. J gave up 4 bases and V 1 base, and 3 bases lay outside the gene matches. CDR3 bases: TGTGCCAGCAGCTTGCGGACTAGCGGGGATTACAATGAGCAGTTCTTC. Translating it yields CASSLRTSGDYNEQFF. Combining the CDR3 with reference TRBV5-4 and TRBJ2-1 gives the whole variable domain ETGVTQSPTHLIKTRGQQVTLRCSSQSGHNTVSWYQQALGQGPQFIFQYYREEENGRGNFPPRFSGLQFPNYSSELNVNALELDDSALYLCASSLRTSGDYNEQFFGPGTRLTVL.

CDR3: CASSPPTSYEQYF. CDR3 in DNA: TGTGCCAGCTCACCACCGACATCTTACGAGCAGTACTTC. The chain joins TRBV18 to TRBJ2-7, with D unclear. From germline, CDR1 is KGHSH and CDR2 LQKENI. This CDR3 spans 13 amino acids. Trimming shortened V by 0 bases and J by 4 bases, and 7 bases separated the two germline ends. Together with reference TRBV18 and TRBJ2-7, the CDR3 gives the full variable domain: NAGVMQNPRHLVRRRGQEARLRCSPMKGHSHVYWYRQLPEEGLKFMVYLQKENIIDESGMPKERFSAEFPKEGPSILRIQQVVRGDSAAYFCASSPPTSYEQYFGPGTRLTVT.

The genes are TRBV4-1 and TRBJ2-2; 14 nucleotides match TRBD2. From germline, CDR1 is MGHRA and CDR2 YSYEKL. Trimming cost V 0 bases and J 1 base; bases outside gene matches: 4. The CDR3 spans 19 residues. The chain's CDR3 is CASSQEQGLAGVNTGELFF. In DNA, the CDR3 is TGCGCCAGCAGCCAAGAACAGGGACTAGCGGGGGTGAACACCGGGGAGCTGTTTTTT.

This CDR3 is CASSKREQRNTEAFF. In nucleotides, the CDR3 is TGTGCCAGCAGCAAGAGGGAACAGAGGAACACTGAAGCTTTCTTT. The chain is built from TRBV21-1 and TRBJ1-1. TRBV21-1 counts as a pseudogene. The CDR3 sequence is 15 residues long.

J is TRBJ2-7 and V is TRBV10-2, with D possibly being TRBD1 (6 bases). The CDR3 runs to 11 residues. Germline CDR1 reads WSHSY; CDR2 reads SAAADI. Trimming took off 3 bases at V and 9 bases at J, with 9 bases between the two ends. The CDR3 coding sequence is TGCGCCAGCAGTGAATTGGGGGCGCAGTACTTC. Translation gives CASSELGAQYF.

This clone was picked up a small number of times. The chain combines TRBV5-1 with TRBJ2-5; D uncertain. The V gene lost 0 bases and the J gene lost 5 bases, with 2 bases spanning the gap. CDR3 length equals 11 residues. CDR1 SGHRS and CDR2 YFSETQ come from the germline V gene. CDR3 amino acids: CASSLAETQYF. The CDR3 DNA sequence: TGCGCCAGCAGCTTGGCGGAGACCCAGTACTTC.

The V and J genes are TRBV5-4 and TRBJ1-2, with 10 bases lining up with TRBD1. Trimming removed 4 bases from V and 4 bases from J; junction bases left unmatched: 10. CDR3 length equals 16 residues. Germline V CDR1 and CDR2: SGHNT, YYREEE (reference sequence). CDR3 loop: CASSEGGQGLAYGYTF. Here the CDR3 DNA reads TGTGCCAGCAGCGAGGGGGGACAGGGGTTGGCCTATGGCTACACCTTC.

The CDR3 DNA reads as TGTGCCTGGAGTGGTCAGGGGGCGACCTATGGCTACACCTTC. This translates into CAWSGQGATYGYTF. The V gene is TRBV30, the J gene TRBJ1-2; the match to TRBD1 covers 8 bases. Per the germline V gene, CDR1 is GTSNPN and CDR2 is SVGIG (reference sequence). This CDR3 spans 14 amino acids. The trim removed 1 base at V and 4 bases at J, leaving 5 bases unmatched.

A remark on this clone: At one boundary the junction diverges from the germline segment, which might be a read error. The rearrangement joins TRBV6-5 to TRBJ2-4; 8 bases agree with TRBD1. The germline CDR1 and CDR2 sequences are MNHEY and SVGAGI. The CDR3 length is 13 residues. CDR3 in amino acids: CASSYSIGGQANF. The CDR3 DNA is TGTGCCAGCAGTTACTCGATTGGGGGACAGGCCAACTTC.

This clone is a singleton in its sample. V and J are TRBV19 and TRBJ1-4; D call uncertain. Germline lookup yields CDR1 LNHDA and CDR2 SQIVND (reference sequence). The CDR3 spans 16 residues. Trimming shortened V by 6 bases and J by 4 bases, and 18 bases separated the two germline ends. The CDR3 region has the DNA TGTGCCAGTAGCACAAACGCCCGGCGGATTAATGAAAAACTGTTTTTT. This encodes CASSTNARRINEKLFF.

The chain links TRBV27 to TRBJ2-3; TRBD2 is a possible D gene (6 bases). This CDR3 contains 16 residues. CDR1 is MNHEY and CDR2 is SMNVEV in the germline V gene (reference sequence). Trimming took off 5 bases at V and 3 bases at J, with 18 bases between the two ends. This chain's CDR3 is CASSPLDGSATDTQYF. CDR3 bases: TGTGCCAGCAGTCCCCTTGACGGGAGTGCGACAGATACGCAGTATTTT.

In DNA form, the CDR3 reads TGCGCCAGCAGCGTCGGGACAGGGAACTGGAATGAGCAGTTCTTC. Encoded protein: CASSVGTGNWNEQFF. This rearrangement joins TRBV5-1 to TRBJ2-1; TRBD1 matches 9 bases. This CDR3 is built from 15 residues. The V gene end was trimmed by 4 bases and the J gene end by 7 bases; junction bases not matched to a gene: 9. Germline loops: CDR1 SGHRS, CDR2 YFSETQ.

This clone occurred once. The rearrangement uses TRBV7-2 and TRBJ2-2, with TRBD2 matching over 10 bases. This CDR3 is 16 amino acids long. V trimming: 1 base; J trimming: 6 bases; junction bases outside the gene matches: 5. The germline V gene has CDR1 SGHTA and CDR2 FQGNSA. The CDR3 sequence: CASSLDFSGGAGELFF. For the CDR3, the DNA is TGTGCCAGCAGCTTAGACTTCAGCGGGGGGGCCGGGGAGCTGTTTTTT.

This clone came up a few times. The rearrangement uses TRBV7-8 and TRBJ2-2; 15 positions match TRBD2. This CDR3 spans 17 amino acids. Looked up from germline, CDR1 is SGHVS and CDR2 is FQNEAQ. J was trimmed by 6 bases and V by 3 bases; bases with no gene match: 5. The CDR3 loop is CASSFGLAGGVAGELFF. The CDR3 DNA reads as TGTGCCAGCAGCTTCGGACTAGCGGGGGGGGTCGCCGGGGAGCTGTTTTTT.

The chain joins TRBV7-2 to TRBJ2-3; 14 bases fit TRBD2. With 5 bases clipped from V and 1 base from J, the junction kept 2 bases outside the gene matches. This CDR3 is built from 16 residues. CDR1 is SGHTA, CDR2 FQGNSA, per germline. The CDR3 protein is CASSRLAGGGTDTQYF. The CDR3 coding sequence is TGTGCCAGCAGCCGACTAGCGGGGGGGGGCACAGATACGCAGTATTTT.

The rearrangement links TRBV5-8 to TRBJ2-7, with 12 bases lining up with TRBD1. Germline lookup yields CDR1 SGHTS and CDR2 YDEGEE. V was clipped by 6 bases and J by 0 bases; unmatched bases: 10. The CDR3 loop spans 17 amino acids. Here the CDR3 reads CASTSGLGQGASYEQYF. In DNA, the CDR3 is TGTGCCAGCACCTCAGGGCTGGGACAGGGGGCCTCCTACGAGCAGTACTTC.

The V and J genes are TRBV30 and TRBJ1-2, with no clear D. CDR1 is GTSNPN, CDR2 SVGIG, per germline (reference sequence). The CDR3 is 13 amino acids. V dropped 3 bases and J dropped 8 bases, with 16 bases sitting between them. The CDR3 DNA follows: TGTGCCTGGAGCAGGAGGACCCCTCGAGGCTACACCTTC. Protein product: CAWSRRTPRGYTF.